The clone carrying this T cell receptor (beta chain) was seen only a few times. TCRdb called clones again from the PCR reads with MiXCR. The profile shows tens of thousands of clones, approximately 51% of them singletons. None of the patients had undergone any treatment ahead of thyroid surgery. This sample stems from a study of metastatic and nonmetastatic thyroid tumors. Germline V gives CDR1 SNHLY, CDR2 FYNNEI. Between the trimmed V and J ends, which lost 4 bases and 0 bases, there was a span of 9 bases. The CDR3 has 14 residues. The sequence was obtained from a male donor with papillary thyroid cancer or a benign thyroid nodule (not recorded which). Some clones in this sample may be carry-over from other donors' samples. The chain combines TRBV2 with TRBJ1-2; no clear D. Sequencing was carried out using tumor tissue. CDR3 sequence reads: CASSGPRANYGYTF. The CDR3 DNA reads TGTGCCAGCAGTGGCCCGCGGGCTAACTATGGCTACACCTTC.